Listed below are T cell receptor beta chains from one sample, sequenced in a study of siplizumab effects on memory and regulatory T cells. The repertoire was sequenced with immunoSEQ multiplex PCR; TCRdb's copy has only in-frame clones and lacks some. The sample holds approximately 13,000 clones, around 40% seen once. These receptors' targets are unknown. The sample comprised CFSE-low (dividing) CD8+ T cells sorted from an allogeneic mixed lymphocyte reaction. These receptors originate from a human donor in good health; the cells came from an allogeneic mixed lymphocyte reaction. The CDR3 runs from the conserved cysteine through the conserved F or W. The D gene is left open where the match is weak. Clone size is shown for a subset of rows, as once, few, many or a class of expanded clone.

>TRBV13|few|-|TRBJ2-3|15
CASSLGRESTDTQYF
TGTGCCAGCAGCTTAGGTAGGGAGAGCACAGATACGCAGTATTTT
>TRBV10-3|-|-|TRBJ2-1|15
CAISWGESPYNEQFF
TGTGCCATCAGTTGGGGGGAATCCCCCTACAATGAGCAGTTCTTC
>TRBV27|-|TRBD2|TRBJ2-1|15
CASSGLAGGSDEQFF
TGTGCCAGCAGCGGACTAGCGGGAGGGTCGGATGAGCAGTTCTTC
>TRBV4-1|-|TRBD1|TRBJ2-1|16
CASSQAGDRGVHEQFF
TGCGCCAGCAGCCAAGCCGGGGACAGGGGCGTGCATGAGCAGTTCTTC
>TRBV7-9|-|-|TRBJ2-5|14
CASSLVHLQETQYF
TGTGCCAGCAGCTTGGTACACCTCCAAGAGACCCAGTACTTC
>TRBV4-1|-|-|TRBJ1-1|13
CASSQAGITEAFF
TGCGCCAGCAGCCAAGCCGGGATCACTGAAGCTTTCTTT
>TRBV30|few|-|TRBJ1-5|15
CAWSVGTLSNQPQHF
TGTGCCTGGAGTGTGGGGACACTTAGCAATCAGCCCCAGCATTTT
>TRBV30|few|-|TRBJ1-1|11
CAHGGASEAFF
TGTGCCCACGGGGGGGCCTCTGAAGCTTTCTTT
>TRBV7-9|medium-sized|-|TRBJ2-1|12
CASSLVHNEQFF
TGTGCCAGCAGCTTAGTTCACAATGAGCAGTTCTTC
>TRBV5-3|medium-sized|-|TRBJ2-7|15
CARSCAGLEVHEQYF
TGTGCCAGAAGCTGTGCGGGCCTGGAAGTCCACGAGCAGTACTTC
>TRBV4-1|-|-|TRBJ2-7|13
CASSQNPGYEQYF
TGCGCCAGCAGCCAAAATCCCGGCTACGAGCAGTACTTC
>TRBV27|-|-|TRBJ2-7|15
CASRGFLEGSYEQYF
TGTGCCAGCAGGGGCTTTTTGGAGGGAAGCTACGAGCAGTACTTC
>TRBV6-5|-|-|TRBJ2-7|13
CASTLWAAYEQYF
TGTGCCAGCACGCTCTGGGCAGCCTACGAGCAGTACTTC
>TRBV7-9|few|-|TRBJ1-1|14
CASSLVNSYTEAFF
TGTGCCAGCAGCTTAGTGAACTCATACACTGAAGCTTTCTTT
>TRBV5-8|once|-|TRBJ2-7|14
CASSLDGASYEQYF
TGTGCCAGCAGCTTGGATGGGGCTTCCTACGAGCAGTACTTC
>TRBV27|-|-|TRBJ2-7|13
CASSFRFSDEQYF
TGTGCCAGCAGTTTTCGATTCAGCGACGAGCAGTACTTC
>TRBV5-4|few|TRBD2|TRBJ2-7|13
CASSFGTSGGQYF
TGTGCCAGCAGCTTTGGAACTAGCGGGGGCCAGTACTTC
>TRBV2|-|-|TRBJ2-1|10
CASRYGEQFF
TGTGCCAGCAGGTATGGTGAGCAGTTCTTC
>TRBV19|-|-|TRBJ1-5|14
CASSRMGGFQPQHF
TGTGCCAGTAGTAGGATGGGGGGGTTTCAGCCCCAGCATTTT
>TRBV29-1|-|TRBD2|TRBJ2-7|13
CSGGGGGSYEQYF
TGCAGCGGGGGGGGCGGGGGGAGCTACGAGCAGTACTTC
>TRBV19|many|TRBD2|TRBJ2-7|16
CASSIAASGGSYEQYF
TGTGCCAGTAGTATAGCAGCTAGCGGGGGCTCCTACGAGCAGTACTTC
>TRBV6-1|medium-sized|-|TRBJ2-1|15
CASSEWLASYNEQFF
TGTGCCAGCAGTGAGTGGCTAGCCTCCTACAATGAGCAGTTCTTC
>TRBV11-3|-|-|TRBJ1-2|13
CASSLAGGYGYTF
TGTGCCAGCAGCTTAGCGGGTGGGTACGGCTACACCTTC
>TRBV30|medium-sized|-|TRBJ1-2|12
CAWAVANYGYTF
TGTGCCTGGGCGGTGGCTAACTATGGCTACACCTTC
>TRBV7-9|-|-|TRBJ2-1|12
CASSLAAREQFF
TGTGCCAGCAGCTTAGCGGCCAGGGAGCAGTTCTTC
>TRBV7-7|medium-sized|TRBD2|TRBJ2-5|15
CASSLAAGGLETQYF
TGTGCTAGCAGCTTAGCGGCGGGGGGGCTTGAGACCCAGTACTTC
>TRBV27|-|-|TRBJ1-1|13
CASSLSVGTEAFF
TGTGCCAGCAGTTTATCTGTGGGCACTGAAGCTTTCTTT
>TRBV27|-|-|TRBJ1-1|13
CASSFSILTEAFF
TGTGCCAGCAGTTTTTCTATCTTAACTGAAGCTTTCTTT
>TRBV7-9|-|TRBD1|TRBJ2-1|14
CASSFAGQGGEQFF
TGTGCCAGCAGCTTTGCGGGACAGGGAGGTGAGCAGTTCTTC
>TRBV4-1|-|-|TRBJ2-7|14
CASSQVEQAYEQYF
TGCGCCAGCAGCCAAGTGGAACAGGCCTACGAGCAGTACTTC
>TRBV25-1|-|-|TRBJ1-1|11
CASSSGVEAFF
TGTGCCAGCAGCAGCGGGGTCGAAGCTTTCTTT